This T cell receptor (beta chain) was observed in a study of OX40 agonist ivuxolimab in advanced cancers. Study in general: Dose-escalation patients had hepatocellular carcinoma, melanoma, renal cell or head and neck cancer. Prior therapy, whether anti-PD-1, anti-PD-L1 or anti-CTLA-4, was allowed, and less than 45% had some.

Assay used: immunoSEQ multiplex PCR; TCRdb lists only in-frame clones, some missing. Among approximately 50,000 clones listed, around 86% were seen once. Germline CDR1 reads MNHEY; CDR2 reads SMNVEV (reference sequence). Trimming took 0 bases from V and 1 from J, leaving 9 bases between them. This CDR3 has 15 residues. In regard to this clone: Its antigen is not known.

Overall study results and limits: The antigens recognized by the expanded peripheral T cells, that is their antigen specificity, were not determined. Dosing at 0.1 to 3.0 mg/kg was accompanied by clonal expansion of CD4+ and CD8+ blood T cells by week 6.

The clonotype was recovered from an adult with an advanced solid tumor such as melanoma, head and neck, liver or kidney cancer. The chain has TRBV27 and TRBJ1-2; D uncertain. The sample consisted of CD4+ or CD8+ T cells sorted from blood, taken in a trial of the OX40 agonist ivuxolimab. The CDR3 loop reads CASSLSRRNNYGYTF. The CDR3 coding sequence is TGTGCCAGCAGTTTATCCAGGAGGAATAACTATGGCTACACCTTC.